This TCR beta chain appears in the sequencing data of a study of shared clonotypes between healthy human individuals (dated by TCRdb to 2018 to 2021). About the investigation overall: The cohort comprised a couple of women and three men aged 18 to 49 years. For each donor, three plates each were used for CD4 naive and CD4 memory, two plates were used for CD8 naive, and one plate was used for CD8 memory. Blood TCR repertoires of a handful of healthy adults were deeply sequenced to estimate repertoire size and the extent of clonotype sharing between individuals. Libraries were prepared and TCR repertoires were sequenced by different laboratories using diverse techniques, in order to increase sequencing depth and limit assay-specific biases. Per donor, leukapheresis produced somewhere between about 0.9 and 10 billion PBMCs.

Donors were healthy HIV-negative adults with no recently reported acute infections or vaccinations. Every donor was a Caucasian adult living in Nashville, Tennessee, USA. CD4+ T cells were enriched by magnetic negative selection, after which naive cells were positively selected on CD45RA and the negative fraction was taken as the memory subset. Blood was obtained by leukapheresis, after which PBMCs were separated by Ficoll-Histopaque density gradient centrifugation and cryopreserved in liquid nitrogen vapor phase. Analytical flow cytometry was used to check the purity and quantity of every magnetically sorted T cell population. Each sorted fraction had its genomic DNA isolated and then quantified by UV absorbance on a Nanodrop 2000c. The paper as a whole reports these results and caveats: Sampling was restricted to blood, and TCR repertoires in tissue are likely to differ from TCR repertoires in blood. Pairwise subsampling indicated that sequencing depth was expected to affect the degree of clonotype sharing among donors. Incomplete sequencing was indicated by rarefaction of sorted-subset datasets, despite the large sequencing depth. Higher generation probabilities were observed for clonotypes shared by all four sorted-subset donors than for non-shared clonotypes. Larger estimated clonotype richness was generally found for naive subsets than for memory subsets. Across a few donors, about 4.5% of naive CD4, roughly 3.8% of naive CD8, about 2% of memory CD4, and approximately 0.4% of memory CD8 clonotypes were shared. The small number of donors limited the genetic and exposure-history diversity represented.

Counted from cysteine to phenylalanine, this CDR3 has 16 amino acids. Kept here is only the CDR3 DNA, which spans 48 bases and is read in frame from base 1. The germline V end is reduced by 2 bases and the J end by 4 bases; junction bases left unmatched: 10. CDR1 and CDR2 are drawn from the germline V gene (reference sequence): MNHNY, SVGAGI. TCR CDR3 regions were amplified from genomic DNA by multiplex PCR using the deep immunoSEQ assay. Genomic DNA extracted from each cell subset was distributed evenly over all wells of several immunoSEQ 96-well plates, and each plate served as one replicate. For sorted subsets, 200 to 250 ng genomic DNA, equal to 30,000 or so T cell genomes, was loaded into each replicate PCR. Purified libraries were quantified with a Qubit 3.0 fluorometer, sized on a Bioanalyzer 2100, and re-quantified with the KAPA Library Quantification kit. Every immunoSEQ 96-well plate was sequenced on a separate single-read 150-cycle Illumina NextSeq 550 flow cell. Concerning the study's data processing: Because the immunoSEQ output held only junctional sequences and lacked quality scores, the filtering could not match the filtering applied to full-length reads. To assign V/J genes and CDR3, sequences were annotated against IMGT germline references using PyIR, a Python wrapper for IgBLAST v1.9. Reads were filtered out if the reads had weak V/J assignments (E-value above 1e-6), no CDR3, stop codons, out-of-frame junctions, or ambiguous translated residues. V3J clonotypes were defined by identical inferred V gene, J gene, and CDR3 amino acid sequence. Percentage overlap between repertoires was calculated by dividing the number of shared unique clonotypes by the size of the smaller repertoire. RTK rarefaction, the Chao1 estimator, and Recon v2.1 estimates of unobserved clonotypes were used to assess repertoire richness. OLGA was used to compute generation probabilities for all TCRbeta clonotypes that the gDNA method yielded from a handful of donors. Entries here come from immuneACCESS through TCRdb and include only in-frame sequences with V and J called. Some clones fail to appear in such tables; in the studies checked, an unresolved V gene covers under half of the shortfall, and the cause of the remainder is unknown. That table gives V, J and clone size, and the DNA gave D and trimming. Counted in this sample were fewer than 3 million clones; roughly 92% of them appeared once. Jointly, the top ten make up approximately 0.41% of the sample.

A remark on this clone: The specificity of this receptor is unknown. Base quality data are lacking; no much larger clone is found one base away.

The V gene is TRBV6-6 and the J gene is TRBJ2-7; the central 8 bases match TRBD2. The material sequenced was naive CD4+ T cells from PBMCs. The cell subset or site tag for this specimen amounts to: CD45RA+ positively selected. The TCR sequence derives from a man between 18 and 29 years old in good health. Some clones in this sample may be carry-over from other donors' samples. CDR3 loop: CASSYAYSGALYEQYF. In nucleotide form, the sequence is TGTGCCAGCAGTTACGCGTATAGCGGGGCCCTTTACGAGCAGTACTTC.